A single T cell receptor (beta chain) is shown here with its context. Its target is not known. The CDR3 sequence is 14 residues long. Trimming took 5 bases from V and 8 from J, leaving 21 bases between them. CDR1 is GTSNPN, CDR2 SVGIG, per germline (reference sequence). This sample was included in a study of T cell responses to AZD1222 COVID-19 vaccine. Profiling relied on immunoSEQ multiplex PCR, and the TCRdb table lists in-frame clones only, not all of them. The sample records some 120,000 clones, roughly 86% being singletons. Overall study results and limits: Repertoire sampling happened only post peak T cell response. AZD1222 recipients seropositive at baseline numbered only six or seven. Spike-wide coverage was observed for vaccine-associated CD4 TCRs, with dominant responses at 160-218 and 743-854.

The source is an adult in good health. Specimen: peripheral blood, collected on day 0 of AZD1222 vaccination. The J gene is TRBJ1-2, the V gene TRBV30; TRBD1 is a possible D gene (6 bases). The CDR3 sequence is CAWVPGHPIGGYTF. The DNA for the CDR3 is TGTGCCTGGGTCCCGGGACACCCCATCGGAGGCTACACCTTC.